This section outlines one T cell receptor (beta chain) sequence together with its context. What antigen it recognizes has not been identified. No much larger clonotype is one base removed from it; base qualities were not supplied. This specimen comes from a study of blood T cells in healthy people across ages (dated by TCRdb to between 2015 and 2016). About the full investigation: In model experiments, template switching captured about one uniquely barcoded TCR beta cDNA molecule for every two T cells. The study measured age-related changes in TCR beta repertoire diversity using deep sequencing normalized with unique cDNA molecular identifiers. Four age groups were formed from the donors: young (average about 15 years), middle-aged (approximately 40), aged (about 62) and long-lived (around 82). To avoid experimental bias, donors of different ages were spread randomly across the sequencing lanes. Two additional independent replicas of 1 million unique cDNA reads from the same blood draw were analyzed for two donors (one aged 18 to 30 and one aged 80 or older). The paper's findings and limits, for the study overall: Estimates of total diversity based on one million sequenced T cells were considered lower bounds and underestimates. As age increased, observed TCR beta diversity per million T cells dropped in a roughly linear way, and a significant reduction was already evident by age 40. A strong correlation was found between observed TCR beta diversity and the percentage of naive T cells measured by flow cytometry. Since profiling was done on bulk unsorted PBMCs, naive and antigen-experienced compartments could not be conclusively compared. Compared with the aged group, more naive CD4+ T cells, fewer expanded clones and increased TCR diversity were shown by the long-lived group, suggesting age selection. Because donor CMV infection status was unknown, age-related changes in expanded clonotypes were potentially confounded.

V is cut back by 8 bases and J by 8 bases, with 7 bases in the junction unmatched. Taken from the germline V gene, the CDR1 and CDR2 loops are SNHLY and FYNNEI. From cysteine to phenylalanine, the CDR3 is 15 amino acids long. Only the CDR3 part of the read is kept: 45 bases, read in frame from the first base. The 39 donors, aged roughly 6 to 100 years, were systemically healthy Caucasian individuals from Russia. Around 10 milliliters of peripheral blood were collected from each donor into EDTA-treated Vacutainer tubes. Ficoll-Paque density-gradient centrifugation was used to isolate PBMCs, with at least 6.5 million per sample. Total RNA was extracted from PBMCs with Trizol reagent, with at least 5.5 micrograms obtained per sample. For every donor, flow cytometry on a PBMC aliquot measured the percentage of naive CD45RAhigh/CD27high T cells. Preparation of the library involved 5' RACE. The data were produced on an Illumina HiSeq 2500. A second PCR of roughly 6 to 11 cycles was run with a J-beta primer mix and a sample-barcoded 5' primer. A unique molecular identifier was introduced onto each TCR beta cDNA molecule by a template-switch 5' adaptor carrying 12 random nucleotides. At least 2.5 million CDR3-containing paired-end reads were obtained from each sample. The Mint cDNA synthesis kit, primed by a TRBC-specific oligonucleotide, was used to synthesize first-strand cDNA from all RNA. After uracil-DNA glycosylase treatment, a first 18-cycle PCR used universal primers M1SS and BC2_uni_R on all cDNA. In the authors' own workflow: For normalization, 1 million high-quality reads, each with a distinct molecular identifier, were randomly selected from each sample. Instead of being binned into consensus sequences, reads that shared molecular identifiers were thrown out. MiTCR, with a Q25 quality threshold and the strictest error-elimination algorithm, was used for CDR3 identification, clonotype clustering and error correction. A nonparametric unseen species model with Euler transformation was used to estimate a lower bound on total TCR beta diversity. TCRdb cleaned the public reads at Q25 with fastp, built clones with MiXCR and kept in-frame beta chains. Entries that share a CDR3 protein sequence are merged under the most common genes and DNA. None of the V and J calls come from the authors' own analysis; TCRdb made them. Recorded for this sample are just under 750,000 distinct CDR3 sequences; about a fifth of them occurred a single time. The top ten clones comprise roughly 22% of the sample.

The sample was blood. The sequence is built from TRBV2 and TRBJ2-2; TRBD2 fits 14 bases in the junction. The receptor's source is a man between 65 and 85 years old in good health. The CDR3 reads as follows: CASGGLAGDRGELFF. Here is the DNA: TGTGCCAGCGGGGGACTAGCGGGAGATCGGGGGGAGCTGTTTTTT.